Below, 13 T cell receptor beta chains from the same sample are listed, as sequenced in a study of CXCR3-negative and CXCR3-positive naive CD8 T cells. Study findings and constraints: The study found more hydrophobic TRB CDR3s in CXCR3-positive naive cells than in CXCR3-negative naive cells.

Which antigens these TCRs recognize remains unknown. Libraries were UMI-labeled 5' RACE TRB cDNA. TCRdb re-called the 5' RACE reads and catalogs CDR3 proteins one per entry, DNA excluded. This table lists 80,000 to 100,000 distinct CDR3 sequences. The sequenced material came from naive CXCR3+ CD8+ T cells from blood. The subset is: CD45RO-CCR7+CD27+CD95- naive CD8+ T cells expressing CXCR3 (TNR3+). The source of these receptors is a human donor in good health. Some clones in this sample may be carry-over from other donors' samples.

This rearrangement joins TRBV6-6 to TRBJ2-7. The CDR3 has 11 residues. In germline, CDR1 is MNHNY, CDR2 SVGAGI (reference sequence). CDR3 sequence: CASSSDYEQYF.

The chain is built from TRBV6-2 or TRBV6-3 and TRBJ2-2; TCRdb returns TRBD1, unconfirmable since there is no DNA. CDR3 length: 12 residues. CDR1 MNHEY and CDR2 SVGEGT come from the germline V gene. CDR3 protein: CASEGVDGELFF.

CDR3 amino acids: CASSLDWGSSYEQYF. This chain links TRBV7-9 with TRBJ2-7. This CDR3 comprises 15 residues. Germline lookup yields CDR1 SEHNR and CDR2 FQNEAQ (reference sequence).

This chain joins TRBV12-3 or TRBV12-4 and TRBJ2-2; lacking DNA, the TRBD1 call made by TCRdb goes unchecked. This CDR3 region has 14 residues. CDR3 loop: CASSWGGSTGELFF.

The CDR3 spells CSARFRTTEAFF. This rearrangement joins TRBV20-1 to TRBJ1-1. From germline, CDR1 is DFQATT and CDR2 SNEGSKA (reference sequence). The CDR3 is made up of 12 amino acids.

V gene TRBV29-1 combines with J gene TRBJ2-7. The CDR3 runs 12 residues. The germline CDR1 and CDR2 sequences are SQVTM and ANQGSEA. The CDR3 reads CSVLTASYEQYF.

The rearrangement links TRBV6-5 to TRBJ2-2; the D call from TCRdb, TRBD2, cannot be confirmed without DNA. The CDR3 extends over 17 amino acids. Germline V CDR1 and CDR2: MNHEY, SVGAGI. The CDR3 reads CASTQWDSGDNEGELFF.

The chain joins TRBV20-1 to TRBJ1-5. This CDR3 has 15 amino acids. The germline gives CDR1 DFQATT, CDR2 SNEGSKA (reference sequence). CDR3 region: CSAIGVEISNQPQHF.

This chain uses TRBV27 with TRBJ1-1; the TCRdb call, TRBD1, lacks DNA for checking. Germline lookup yields CDR1 MNHEY and CDR2 SMNVEV (reference sequence). The CDR3 is 13 amino acids. The CDR3 protein is CASRGGADTEAFF.

Here the CDR3 reads CSVVRSGTSTYEQYF. The chain has TRBV29-1 and TRBJ2-7; checking the TCRdb D call of TRBD1 is not possible without DNA. The length of the CDR3 is 15 residues. CDR1 and CDR2 (germline): SQVTM, ANQGSEA.

The rearrangement uses TRBV28 and TRBJ2-7. The V gene's germline CDR1 is MDHEN and CDR2 SYDVKM. This CDR3 contains 14 residues. The CDR3 here is CASSLQTGAYEQYF.

V usage is TRBV2 and J usage is TRBJ2-7; TCRdb picks TRBD2, but there is no DNA to check that call. The CDR3 extends over 12 amino acids. Looked up from germline, CDR1 is SNHLY and CDR2 is FYNNEI. CDR3 in amino acids: CAGGIVSYEQYF.

The CDR3 protein is CASRGMGQGLSGANVLTF. This chain connects TRBV12-3 or TRBV12-4 to TRBJ2-6; there is no DNA to check the TCRdb D call of TRBD1. The length of the CDR3 is 18 residues.